Detailed here is one T cell receptor (beta chain). Its antigen remains unidentified. The table came from immunoSEQ multiplex PCR; TCRdb's copy has only in-frame clones and leaves some out. Of approximately 89,000 clones in the sample, roughly 84% were seen once. The data originate from a study of PD-1 blockade in classical Hodgkin lymphoma. Turning to the study itself: With a 2-week interval, patients received intravenous nivolumab at 3 mg/kg. Points from the study as a whole: Nivolumab starters within 1 year of ASCT were excluded. The drivers behind the repertoire differences, possibly disease activity or prior therapy, remain undefined. Researchers reported that CD4+ TCR diversity, though not CD8+, rose significantly by C4D1.

With no exception, relapse followed autologous stem cell transplantation in all patients, and brentuximab vedotin exposure varied. CDR3 length equals 15 residues. Trimming stripped 2 bases from V and 1 base from J, with 12 bases between. Germline-derived CDR1 and CDR2 are SGHRS and YFSETQ. This chain uses TRBV5-1 with TRBJ2-5; no clear D. This clonotype was obtained from a human donor with classical Hodgkin lymphoma. Sequenced material: peripheral blood mononuclear cells (PBMCs), taken at baseline. CDR3 sequence: CASSFNPGTQETQYF. For the CDR3, the DNA is TGCGCCAGCAGCTTTAATCCGGGCACCCAAGAGACCCAGTACTTC.